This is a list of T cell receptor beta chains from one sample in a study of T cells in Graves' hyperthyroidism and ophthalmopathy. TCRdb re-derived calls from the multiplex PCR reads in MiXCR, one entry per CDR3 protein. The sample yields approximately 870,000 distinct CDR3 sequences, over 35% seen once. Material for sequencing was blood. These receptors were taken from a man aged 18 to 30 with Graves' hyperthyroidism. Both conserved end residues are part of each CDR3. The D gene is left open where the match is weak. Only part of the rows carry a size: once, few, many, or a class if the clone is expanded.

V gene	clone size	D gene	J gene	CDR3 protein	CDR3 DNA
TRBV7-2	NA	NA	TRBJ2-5	CASSLWFDGIQETQYF	TGTGCCAGCAGCTTATGGTTCGATGGGATCCAAGAGACCCAGTACTTC
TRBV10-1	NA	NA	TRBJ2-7	CASSQVRGLRNEQYF	TGTGCCAGCAGCCAAGTGCGGGGTTTGCGGAACGAGCAGTACTTC
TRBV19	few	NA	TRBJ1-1	CASSIVGRNTEAFF	TGTGCCAGTAGTATAGTGGGAAGGAACACTGAAGCTTTCTTT
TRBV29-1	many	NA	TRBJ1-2	CSVEDPIGIDGYTF	TGCAGCGTTGAAGATCCGATAGGGATTGATGGCTACACCTTC
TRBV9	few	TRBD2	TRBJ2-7	CASSVGLADTWEQYF	TGTGCCAGCAGCGTAGGGCTAGCGGATACTTGGGAGCAGTACTTC
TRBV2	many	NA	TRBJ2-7	CASSEGLEQYF	TGTGCCAGCAGTGAAGGCCTCGAGCAGTACTTC
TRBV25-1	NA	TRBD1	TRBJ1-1	CASSTGDGTEAFF	TGTGCCAGCAGCACAGGGGACGGCACTGAAGCTTTCTTT
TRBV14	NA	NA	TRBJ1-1	CASSYPSTGNTEAFF	TGTGCCAGCAGTTACCCGTCGACAGGGAACACTGAAGCTTTCTTT
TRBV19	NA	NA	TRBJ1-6	CASSINPAYNSPLHF	TGTGCCAGTAGTATTAATCCGGCCTATAATTCACCCCTCCACTTT
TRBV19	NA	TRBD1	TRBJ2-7	CASSPPPGQGFYEQYF	TGTGCCAGTAGTCCACCCCCGGGACAGGGGTTCTACGAGCAGTACTTC
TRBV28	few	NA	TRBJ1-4	CASSPTGMGKLFF	TGTGCCAGCAGCCCTACAGGGATGGGAAAACTGTTTTTT
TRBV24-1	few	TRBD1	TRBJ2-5	CATSDSTPDRGRETQYF	TGTGCCACCAGTGATTCGACCCCCGACAGGGGACGAGAGACCCAGTACTTC
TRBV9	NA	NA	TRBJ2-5	CASSVGEGTRLGTQYF	TGTGCCAGCAGCGTAGGAGAGGGAACACGCCTGGGGACCCAGTACTTC
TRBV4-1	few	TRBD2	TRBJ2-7	CASSLEREGPSYEQYF	TGCGCCAGCAGCCTAGAGCGGGAGGGCCCTTCCTACGAGCAGTACTTC
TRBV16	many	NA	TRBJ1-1	CASSPGTSWAFF	TGTGCCAGCAGCCCTGGGACCTCGTGGGCTTTCTTT
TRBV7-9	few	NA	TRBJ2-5	CASSPWDFQETQYF	TGTGCCAGCAGCCCCTGGGATTTTCAAGAGACCCAGTACTTC
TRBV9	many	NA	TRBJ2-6	CASSVQQTPAGANVLTF	TGTGCCAGCAGCGTTCAGCAAACCCCGGCTGGGGCCAACGTCCTGACTTTC
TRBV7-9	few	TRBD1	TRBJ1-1	CASRLGQGRAFF	TGTGCCAGCAGGCTAGGACAGGGTCGGGCTTTCTTT
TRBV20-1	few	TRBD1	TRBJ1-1	CSPSSDRGNTEAFF	TGCAGTCCGAGCTCCGACAGGGGGAACACTGAAGCTTTCTTT
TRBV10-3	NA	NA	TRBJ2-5	CAISESLTSGGWNF	TGTGCCATCAGTGAGTCCCTAACCTCTGGGGGATGGAACTTC
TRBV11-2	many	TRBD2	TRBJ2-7	CASSWGGYYEQYF	TGTGCCAGCAGCTGGGGGGGGTACTACGAGCAGTACTTC
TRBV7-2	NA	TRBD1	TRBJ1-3	CASSLDRGAGNTIYF	TGTGCCAGCAGCTTGGACAGGGGGGCTGGAAACACCATATATTTT
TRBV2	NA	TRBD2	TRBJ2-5	CAIRLLISGGETQYF	TGTGCCATCAGACTCCTGATTAGCGGGGGGGAGACCCAGTACTTC
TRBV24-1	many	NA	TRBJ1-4	CATSDTAGGANEKLFF	TGTGCCACCAGTGATACCGCAGGAGGGGCTAATGAAAAACTGTTTTTT
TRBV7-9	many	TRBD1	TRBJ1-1	CASSLNAQGTEAFF	TGTGCCAGCAGCCTAAATGCACAGGGGACTGAAGCTTTCTTT
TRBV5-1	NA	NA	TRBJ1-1	CASSPGLVTEAFF	TGCGCCAGCAGCCCCGGATTAGTCACTGAAGCTTTCTTT
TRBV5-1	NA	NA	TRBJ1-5	CASSQEPGAWNQPQHF	TGCGCCAGCAGCCAAGAGCCCGGCGCGTGGAATCAGCCCCAGCATTTT
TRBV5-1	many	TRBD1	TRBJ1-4	CASSRGQPNEKLFF	TGCGCCAGCAGCCGGGGACAGCCGAATGAAAAACTGTTTTTT
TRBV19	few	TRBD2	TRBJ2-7	CASSGGLAGPSYEQYF	TGTGCCAGTAGTGGAGGACTAGCGGGGCCCTCCTACGAGCAGTACTTC
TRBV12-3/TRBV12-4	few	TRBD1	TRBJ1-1	CASRGTGENTEAFF	TGTGCCAGCAGAGGGACAGGGGAGAACACTGAAGCTTTCTTT
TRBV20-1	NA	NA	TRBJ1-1	CSARGSFPGRNTEAFF	TGCAGTGCTAGAGGGTCTTTCCCGGGGCGGAACACTGAAGCTTTCTTT
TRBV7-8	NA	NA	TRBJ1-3	CASSLEGRWPLPPSGNTIYF	TGTGCCAGCAGCTTAGAGGGCCGGTGGCCCTTACCTCCCTCTGGAAACACCATATATTTT
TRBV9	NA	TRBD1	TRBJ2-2	CASSVGSGGNTGELFF	TGTGCCAGCAGCGTAGGGTCAGGGGGAAACACCGGGGAGCTGTTTTTT
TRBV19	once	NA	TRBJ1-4	CASSWQVGEKLFF	TGTGCCAGTAGCTGGCAGGTAGGGGAAAAACTGTTTTTT
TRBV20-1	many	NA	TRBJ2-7	CSARESTYEQYF	TGCAGTGCTCGGGAGTCAACCTACGAGCAGTACTTC
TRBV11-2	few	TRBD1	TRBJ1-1	CASSRPTGPNTEAFF	TGTGCCAGCAGCCGACCGACAGGGCCGAACACTGAAGCTTTCTTT
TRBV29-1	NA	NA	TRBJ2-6	CSVWVGTGELTF	TGCAGCGTTTGGGTAGGGACCGGGGAGCTGACTTTC
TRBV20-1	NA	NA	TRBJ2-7	CSAAPGLEDEQYF	TGCAGTGCTGCTCCGGGGCTTGAGGACGAGCAGTACTTC
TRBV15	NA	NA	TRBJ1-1	CATSREGSGTEAFF	TGTGCCACCAGCAGAGAAGGGTCGGGGACTGAAGCTTTCTTT